This is a list of T cell receptor beta chains from one sample in a study of T-cell reconstitution after alpha-beta-depleted transplantation in children. One entry per CDR3 protein results from TCRdb running MiXCR on the PCR reads. The table records approximately 110,000 distinct CDR3 sequences, 23% of them present only once. The source material was PBMCs, mostly from graft donor cells, sampled 180 days after TCRalphabeta/CD19-depleted stem cell transplant. The source of these receptors is a male patient between 2 and 9 years old who had a stem cell transplant for chronic granulomatous disease, so the T cells may come from the graft donor. The CDR3 runs from the conserved cysteine through the conserved F or W. Fields, in order: V gene, D gene, J gene, clone size, CDR3 DNA, CDR3 protein. A D gene is named only where the DNA matches it firmly. The size field is filled for only some rows; it gives once, few, many or a size class.

V gene: TRBV4-3; D gene: -; J gene: TRBJ2-1; clone size: -; CDR3 DNA: TGCGCCAGCAGCCAAGGGGGTCTAGGTGTGTATGAGCAGTTCTTC; CDR3 protein: CASSQGGLGVYEQFF
V gene: TRBV12-3/TRBV12-4; D gene: -; J gene: TRBJ1-2; clone size: many; CDR3 DNA: TGTGCCAGCAGTTTCGGGACCAACTATGGCTACACCTTC; CDR3 protein: CASSFGTNYGYTF
V gene: TRBV4-3; D gene: -; J gene: TRBJ1-4; clone size: few; CDR3 DNA: TGCGCCAGCAGCCAAGATCCAGGAACGGACGCAACTAATGAAAAACTGTTTTTT; CDR3 protein: CASSQDPGTDATNEKLFF
V gene: TRBV20-1; D gene: -; J gene: TRBJ2-7; clone size: many; CDR3 DNA: TGCAGTGCTCATACCGACAGGATCTACGAGCAGTACTTC; CDR3 protein: CSAHTDRIYEQYF
V gene: TRBV20-1; D gene: -; J gene: TRBJ2-7; clone size: many; CDR3 DNA: TGCAGTGCCACTCCCGCTTGGGGCGGCGAGCAGTACTTC; CDR3 protein: CSATPAWGGEQYF
V gene: TRBV12-3/TRBV12-4; D gene: -; J gene: TRBJ2-3; clone size: -; CDR3 DNA: TGTGCCAGCAGTACCACAGGGATCTTTGGAACAGATACGCAGTATTTT; CDR3 protein: CASSTTGIFGTDTQYF
V gene: TRBV18; D gene: -; J gene: TRBJ2-1; clone size: -; CDR3 DNA: TGTGCCAGCTGCCAGGAGACCGCCTACAATGAGCAGTTCTTC; CDR3 protein: CASCQETAYNEQFF
V gene: TRBV29-1; D gene: TRBD2; J gene: TRBJ2-1; clone size: few; CDR3 DNA: TGCAGCGTGCTAGCGGGGCTCAGCTACAATGAGCAGTTCTTC; CDR3 protein: CSVLAGLSYNEQFF
V gene: TRBV15; D gene: -; J gene: TRBJ2-5; clone size: few; CDR3 DNA: TGTGCCACCAGCAGAACCAGGCGGAGCGGAACCAACCAAGAGACCCAGTACTTC; CDR3 protein: CATSRTRRSGTNQETQYF
V gene: TRBV5-4; D gene: TRBD2; J gene: TRBJ2-1; clone size: -; CDR3 DNA: TGTGCCAGCAGCTTCTCCGGGAGGGCCGGGTTGATCTTC; CDR3 protein: CASSFSGRAGLIF
V gene: TRBV12-3/TRBV12-4; D gene: TRBD2; J gene: TRBJ2-1; clone size: many; CDR3 DNA: TGTGCCAGCACCGCCCCGGGACTAGCGGGAGTAAATGAGCAGTTCTTC; CDR3 protein: CASTAPGLAGVNEQFF
V gene: TRBV12-3/TRBV12-4; D gene: -; J gene: TRBJ1-6; clone size: many; CDR3 DNA: TGTGCCAGCAGTTTAGGAGCAGCTAATAATTCACCCCTCCACTTT; CDR3 protein: CASSLGAANNSPLHF
V gene: TRBV15; D gene: -; J gene: TRBJ2-1; clone size: -; CDR3 DNA: TGTGCCACCAGCAGGACAGGCAACTCCTACAATGAGCAGTTCTTC; CDR3 protein: CATSRTGNSYNEQFF
V gene: TRBV11-3; D gene: -; J gene: TRBJ2-1; clone size: -; CDR3 DNA: TGTGCCAGCAGCCAGATTCGGGGTGAGCAGTTCTTC; CDR3 protein: CASSQIRGEQFF
V gene: TRBV20-1; D gene: -; J gene: TRBJ2-7; clone size: few; CDR3 DNA: TGCAGTGCCCCCTCAAAGGGGGGCGGCCCCTACGAGCAGTACTTC; CDR3 protein: CSAPSKGGGPYEQYF
V gene: TRBV20-1; D gene: -; J gene: TRBJ1-5; clone size: many; CDR3 DNA: TGCAGTGCTAGGAGGGGCGGCCTCAATCAGCCCCAGCATTTT; CDR3 protein: CSARRGGLNQPQHF
V gene: TRBV4-1; D gene: -; J gene: TRBJ2-7; clone size: -; CDR3 DNA: TGCGCCAGCAGCAAAAGGGGCTACGAGCAGTACTTC; CDR3 protein: CASSKRGYEQYF
V gene: TRBV7-8; D gene: TRBD2; J gene: TRBJ2-3; clone size: many; CDR3 DNA: TGTGCCAGCAGCTTAGTTTTGCTAGCGGGACGAGGCACAGATACGCAGTATTTT; CDR3 protein: CASSLVLLAGRGTDTQYF
V gene: TRBV20-1; D gene: -; J gene: TRBJ2-7; clone size: few; CDR3 DNA: TGCAGTGCCCCCCATCCACCAATTGACGAGCAGTACTTC; CDR3 protein: CSAPHPPIDEQYF
V gene: TRBV4-3; D gene: TRBD2; J gene: TRBJ2-3; clone size: -; CDR3 DNA: TGCGCCAGCCTAGGGACTAGCGGGGACAGAGATACGCAGTATTTT; CDR3 protein: CASLGTSGDRDTQYF
V gene: TRBV15; D gene: -; J gene: TRBJ1-5; clone size: many; CDR3 DNA: TGTGCCACCAGCAGAGCAGCCCGGGACCAGCATTTT; CDR3 protein: CATSRAARDQHF
V gene: TRBV20-1; D gene: -; J gene: TRBJ2-7; clone size: many; CDR3 DNA: TGCAGTGCTAAAGGGGATTCTAAGAATTCTTACTACGAGCAGTACTTC; CDR3 protein: CSAKGDSKNSYYEQYF
V gene: TRBV15; D gene: -; J gene: TRBJ1-5; clone size: many; CDR3 DNA: TGTGCCACCAGCAGAGGTGTAAATAGCAATCAGCCCCAGCATTTT; CDR3 protein: CATSRGVNSNQPQHF
V gene: TRBV7-8; D gene: TRBD1; J gene: TRBJ1-2; clone size: many; CDR3 DNA: TGTGCCAGCAGCAACCCTCGGGGGACAGCCAACTCTAACTATGGCTACACCTTC; CDR3 protein: CASSNPRGTANSNYGYTF
V gene: TRBV5-5; D gene: -; J gene: TRBJ1-5; clone size: many; CDR3 DNA: TGTGCCAGCAGCTTGGATCCCCGAGGAGGGGAGCAGCCCCAGCATTTT; CDR3 protein: CASSLDPRGGEQPQHF
V gene: TRBV29-1; D gene: TRBD1; J gene: TRBJ1-5; clone size: many; CDR3 DNA: TGCAGCGTGGGGGGGGACAGGGCTTTTCCCCAGCATTTT; CDR3 protein: CSVGGDRAFPQHF
V gene: TRBV20-1; D gene: TRBD1; J gene: TRBJ1-5; clone size: -; CDR3 DNA: TGCAGTGCTAGTAAGACAGGGCCGGATCAGCCCCAGCATTTT; CDR3 protein: CSASKTGPDQPQHF
V gene: TRBV12-3/TRBV12-4; D gene: TRBD2; J gene: TRBJ2-7; clone size: many; CDR3 DNA: TGTGCCAGCAGTCCCGGACTAGCATCCTACGAGCAGTACTTC; CDR3 protein: CASSPGLASYEQYF
V gene: TRBV10-3; D gene: -; J gene: TRBJ2-3; clone size: few; CDR3 DNA: TGTGCCATCAGTGAGTCCACAGATACGCAGTATTTT; CDR3 protein: CAISESTDTQYF
V gene: TRBV12-3/TRBV12-4; D gene: TRBD1; J gene: TRBJ2-7; clone size: -; CDR3 DNA: TGTGCCAGCAGACGGGACAGATTATACGAGCAGTACTTC; CDR3 protein: CASRRDRLYEQYF
V gene: TRBV20-1; D gene: -; J gene: TRBJ2-1; clone size: few; CDR3 DNA: TGCAGTGCTACCGAGCCCCGCGGTATCGGGTCATACAATGAGCAGTTCTTC; CDR3 protein: CSATEPRGIGSYNEQFF
V gene: TRBV10-1; D gene: -; J gene: TRBJ2-1; clone size: many; CDR3 DNA: TGCGCCAGCAGTGAGTTCGGGGGGCCCGATGAGCAGTTCTTC; CDR3 protein: CASSEFGGPDEQFF
V gene: TRBV5-1; D gene: TRBD2; J gene: TRBJ2-7; clone size: -; CDR3 DNA: TGCGCCAGCAGCCCCGGGACTAACAACTACGAGCAGTACTTC; CDR3 protein: CASSPGTNNYEQYF
V gene: TRBV6-1; D gene: TRBD2; J gene: TRBJ2-3; clone size: -; CDR3 DNA: TGTGCCAGCAGCTGGACTCTAGCGGGAGGCCCAGATACGCAGTATTTT; CDR3 protein: CASSWTLAGGPDTQYF
V gene: TRBV5-6; D gene: -; J gene: TRBJ1-5; clone size: once; CDR3 DNA: TGTGCCAGCAGCTTGGCGTCAGGTTCTAGCAATCAGCCCCAGCATTTT; CDR3 protein: CASSLASGSSNQPQHF
V gene: TRBV5-1; D gene: -; J gene: TRBJ2-3; clone size: -; CDR3 DNA: TGCGCCAGCAGCCGAGAAGCCCCCACAGATACGCAGTATTTT; CDR3 protein: CASSREAPTDTQYF
V gene: TRBV27; D gene: -; J gene: TRBJ2-1; clone size: few; CDR3 DNA: TGTGCCAGCAGTACCCTCGGGGGGCGCAAAAATGAGCAGTTCTTC; CDR3 protein: CASSTLGGRKNEQFF
V gene: TRBV12-3/TRBV12-4; D gene: -; J gene: TRBJ2-7; clone size: -; CDR3 DNA: TGTGCCAGCAGTTTATCTGCCTACGAGCAGTACTTC; CDR3 protein: CASSLSAYEQYF
V gene: TRBV29-1; D gene: TRBD1; J gene: TRBJ2-3; clone size: many; CDR3 DNA: TGCAGCGTTCGCCTCCAATCTGGACAGGGCACAGATACGCAGTATTTT; CDR3 protein: CSVRLQSGQGTDTQYF
V gene: TRBV20-1; D gene: -; J gene: TRBJ2-1; clone size: -; CDR3 DNA: TGCAGTGCTAGAGGGGGCCATACACCCTACAATGAGCAGTTCTTC; CDR3 protein: CSARGGHTPYNEQFF
V gene: TRBV7-6; D gene: -; J gene: TRBJ2-6; clone size: -; CDR3 DNA: TGTGCCAGCAGCTTAGCCCTCTCTGGGGCCAACGTCCTGACTTTC; CDR3 protein: CASSLALSGANVLTF
V gene: TRBV7-2; D gene: TRBD2; J gene: TRBJ2-7; clone size: many; CDR3 DNA: TGTGCCAGCAGCTTAGCCGGGGGGGGCTACGAGCAGTACTTC; CDR3 protein: CASSLAGGGYEQYF
V gene: TRBV7-3; D gene: -; J gene: TRBJ2-5; clone size: many; CDR3 DNA: TGTGCCAGCAGCCTTCCGGGACTCCCCGCCATTTCCCCCCAAGAGACCCAGTACTTC; CDR3 protein: CASSLPGLPAISPQETQYF
V gene: TRBV12-3/TRBV12-4; D gene: -; J gene: TRBJ2-5; clone size: -; CDR3 DNA: TGTGCCAGCAGCCCGGAGTCGAGGGGGACCCAGTACTTC; CDR3 protein: CASSPESRGTQYF
V gene: TRBV20-1; D gene: TRBD1; J gene: TRBJ2-1; clone size: many; CDR3 DNA: TGCAGTGGCTTGGACAGGGGGGCATACAATGAGCAGTTCTTC; CDR3 protein: CSGLDRGAYNEQFF
V gene: TRBV4-3; D gene: TRBD1; J gene: TRBJ1-4; clone size: -; CDR3 DNA: TGCGCCAGCAGCCAAATCGCCGACAGGGACGATGAAAAACTGTTTTTT; CDR3 protein: CASSQIADRDDEKLFF
V gene: TRBV20-1; D gene: TRBD2; J gene: TRBJ2-2; clone size: many; CDR3 DNA: TGCAGTGCTAGAGGGGAGGGTACCGGGGAGCTGTTTTTT; CDR3 protein: CSARGEGTGELFF
V gene: TRBV5-1; D gene: -; J gene: TRBJ2-1; clone size: many; CDR3 DNA: TGCGCCACCTACGTGGGGGCAGGGCCAGACAATGAGCAGTTCTTC; CDR3 protein: CATYVGAGPDNEQFF
V gene: TRBV20-1; D gene: -; J gene: TRBJ2-3; clone size: -; CDR3 DNA: TGCAGTGCTAGACTAGCGTACACAGATACGCAGTATTTT; CDR3 protein: CSARLAYTDTQYF
V gene: TRBV28; D gene: -; J gene: TRBJ2-1; clone size: many; CDR3 DNA: TGTGCCAGCAGTTTAAATCTAGCGCCCGGCCCGATCTACAATGAGCAGTTCTTC; CDR3 protein: CASSLNLAPGPIYNEQFF
V gene: TRBV5-8; D gene: -; J gene: TRBJ1-1; clone size: -; CDR3 DNA: TGTGCCAGCAGCTTGGGATGGGGCACTGAAGCTTTCTTT; CDR3 protein: CASSLGWGTEAFF
V gene: TRBV25-1; D gene: -; J gene: TRBJ2-5; clone size: many; CDR3 DNA: TGTGCCAGCAGGTTACCAGGGAAAAGTGAGACCCAGTACTTC; CDR3 protein: CASRLPGKSETQYF
V gene: TRBV11-2; D gene: -; J gene: TRBJ2-1; clone size: many; CDR3 DNA: TGTGCCAGCAGCTTATTACTGACTGGTGAGCAGTTCTTC; CDR3 protein: CASSLLLTGEQFF
V gene: TRBV7-7; D gene: -; J gene: TRBJ2-2; clone size: -; CDR3 DNA: TGTGCTAGCAGCTCGACTACGAACACCGGGGAGCTGTTTTTT; CDR3 protein: CASSSTTNTGELFF